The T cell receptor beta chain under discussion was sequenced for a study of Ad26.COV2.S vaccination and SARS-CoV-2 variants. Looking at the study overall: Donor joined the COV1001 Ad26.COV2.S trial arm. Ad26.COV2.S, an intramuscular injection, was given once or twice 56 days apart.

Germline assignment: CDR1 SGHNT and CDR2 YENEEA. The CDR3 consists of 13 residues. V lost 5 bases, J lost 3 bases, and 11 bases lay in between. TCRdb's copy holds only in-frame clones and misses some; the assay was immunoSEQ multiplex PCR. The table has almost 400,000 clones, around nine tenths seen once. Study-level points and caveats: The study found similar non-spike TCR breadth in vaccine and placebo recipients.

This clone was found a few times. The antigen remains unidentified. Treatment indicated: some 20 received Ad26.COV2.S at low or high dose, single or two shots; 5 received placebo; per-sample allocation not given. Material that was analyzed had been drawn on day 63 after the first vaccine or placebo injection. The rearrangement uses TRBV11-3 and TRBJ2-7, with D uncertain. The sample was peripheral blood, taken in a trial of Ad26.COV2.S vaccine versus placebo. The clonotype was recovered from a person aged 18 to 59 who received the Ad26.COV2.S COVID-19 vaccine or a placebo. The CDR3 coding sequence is TGTGCCAGCAGCCCCGGGTCCAGCTACGAGCAGTACTTC. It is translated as CASSPGSSYEQYF. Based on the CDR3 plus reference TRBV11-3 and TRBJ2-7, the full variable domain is EAGVVQSPRYKIIEKKQPVAFWCNPISGHNTLYWYLQNLGQGPELLIRYENEEAVDDSQLPKDRFSAERLKGVDSTLKIQPAELGDSAVYLCASSPGSSYEQYFGPGTRLTVT.